This TCR beta chain emerged from a study of blood T cell repertoires in COVID-19. In the study overall: The United States, Italy and Spain were the sources of the acute and convalescent COVID-19 samples. Sources were T cells, B-cell-depleted T cells, or PBMCs; the material itself was cDNA or gDNA.

In the original analysis: The authors estimated nucleated cell counts from reference gene primer amplification. Using immunoSEQ multiplex PCR, the repertoire was profiled, and TCRdb retains in-frame clones only, with some absent. V and J calls and clone size are those listed in that table; D and trimming were worked out from the DNA. The table lists about 95,000 clones, roughly 89% of them singletons, with approximately 3.1% in the top ten. This clone was found once. Germline CDR1 is LGHDT and CDR2 is YNNKEL (reference sequence). V was trimmed by 6 bases and J by 12 bases, leaving 20 bases between them. This CDR3 has 13 amino acids.

The clonotype comes from a woman in her 70s with acute or convalescent COVID-19. This chain connects TRBV3-1 (or the pseudogene TRBV3-2) to TRBJ2-5; no clear D gene. Sequencing was carried out using peripheral blood. Here the CDR3 reads CASRHLHRLEKYF. CDR3 bases: TGTGCCAGCAGACACCTTCACCGTCTAGAGAAGTACTTC.